Each of the 32 T cell receptor beta chains below was sequenced from the same sample in a study of T-cell reconstitution after alpha-beta-depleted transplantation in children. As it was prepared, the TCRbeta library received unique molecular identifiers. MiXCR, run by TCRdb on the PCR reads, gives a single entry per CDR3 protein. Among some 460,000 distinct CDR3 sequences, roughly 16% were seen once, and the ten largest hold 29%. The source was PBMCs, mostly from graft donor cells, collected 360 days after TCRalphabeta/CD19-depleted stem cell transplant. The receptor source for this set is a boy less than two years old who had a stem cell transplant for Wiskott-Aldrich syndrome, so the T cells may come from the graft donor.

This clonotype was detected a few times. The chain joins TRBV29-1 to TRBJ2-7; weak D call: TRBD1 (6 bases). The V gene's germline CDR1 is SQVTM and CDR2 ANQGSEA. CDR3 size: 14 residues. V shed 4 bases and J shed 1 base, with 14 bases lying between them. CDR3 residues: CSVGITGTSYEQYF. The DNA for the CDR3 is TGCAGCGTTGGGATAACAGGGACGTCCTACGAGCAGTACTTC.

The chain joins TRBV15 to TRBJ2-7, with 8 bases matching TRBD1. Per the germline V gene, CDR1 is LNHNV and CDR2 is YYDKDF (reference sequence). This CDR3 comprises 14 residues. Trimming at V came to 1 base and at J to 5 bases, leaving 4 bases not matched to a gene. CDR3 sequence (DNA): TGTGCCACCAGCAGAGGGACAGGGCGGAACGAGCAGTACTTC. Amino acids: CATSRGTGRNEQYF.

This clonotype has only one observation. The gene calls are TRBV6-1 and TRBJ2-1; D might be TRBD1 (6 bases). The CDR3 covers 16 residues. CDR1 is MNHNS and CDR2 is SASEGT in the germline V gene. The ends were cut back, 6 bases at V and 8 bases at J, with 23 bases in the middle. The CDR3 is CASRPLGRGRRDEQFF. DNA of the CDR3: TGTGCCAGCAGACCCCTCGGCAGGGGTAGAAGGGATGAGCAGTTCTTC.

The gene calls are TRBV12-3 or TRBV12-4 and TRBJ2-7; D gene ambiguous. The CDR3 is made up of 16 amino acids. V lost 3 bases and J lost 2, with 17 bases in between. The CDR3 region is CASSFLSNLRTYEQYF. The CDR3 DNA is TGTGCCAGCAGTTTTCTCTCCAATCTAAGGACCTACGAGCAGTACTTC.

The CDR3 DNA follows: TGTGCCAGCAGCCAAGATTTTGTACTAGCGGGAGAAGAGACCCAGTACTTC. Encoded protein: CASSQDFVLAGEETQYF. The rearrangement joins TRBV3-1 to TRBJ2-5, with 11 bases that match TRBD2. CDR1 and CDR2 (germline): LGHDT, YNNKEL (reference sequence). The CDR3 length is 17 residues. Unmatched junction bases numbered 6, after V lost 0 bases and J lost 3 bases.

J is TRBJ2-1 and V is TRBV20-1, with D hard to call. Germline V gives CDR1 DFQATT, CDR2 SNEGSKA (reference sequence). V was trimmed by 1 base and J by 6 bases, leaving 4 bases between them. The CDR3 loop spans 11 amino acids. CDR3 in DNA: TGCAGTGCTAGAGTTGTCAATGAGCAGTTCTTC. This encodes CSARVVNEQFF.

This clonotype showed up many times. V gene TRBV20-1 combines with J gene TRBJ2-1; TRBD2 is a possible D gene (6 bases). Germline CDR1 is DFQATT and CDR2 is SNEGSKA (reference sequence). V was trimmed by 6 bases and J by 6 bases, leaving 9 bases between them. The CDR3 runs 11 residues. CDR3 in amino acids: CSAGGRNEQFF. The CDR3, as DNA: TGCAGTGCAGGAGGGCGCAATGAGCAGTTCTTC.

At least ten counts were recorded for this clonotype. The V call is TRBV15, the J call TRBJ2-7; D is perhaps TRBD1 (6 bases). The CDR3 sequence is 16 residues long. The V gene lost 0 bases and the J gene lost 5 bases, with 17 bases spanning the gap. CDR1 and CDR2 (germline): LNHNV, YYDKDF (reference sequence). The chain's CDR3 is CATSRDLGQGNHEQYF. The CDR3 DNA reads TGTGCCACCAGCAGAGATTTAGGGCAGGGGAACCACGAGCAGTACTTC.

This clonotype was seen a handful of times. The chain joins TRBV12-3 or TRBV12-4 to TRBJ2-1, with no clear D. The CDR3 sequence is 12 residues long. V was cut by 3 bases and J by 8 bases, with 8 bases left in between. CDR3 DNA sequence: TGTGCCAGCAGTTTCCTCGTCTATGAGCAGTTCTTC. The encoded protein is CASSFLVYEQFF.

This clonotype has ten or more counts. The rearrangement joins TRBV10-3 to TRBJ1-3; perhaps TRBD1 as D (5 bases). This CDR3 spans 12 amino acids. V was trimmed by 10 bases and J by 1 base, leaving 8 bases between them. Looked up from germline, CDR1 is ENHRY and CDR2 is SYGVKD. The CDR3 DNA is TGTGCCACCTCAGGGTCTGGAAACACCATATATTTT. Protein: CATSGSGNTIYF.

The sample holds a few counts of this clonotype. The rearrangement uses TRBV28 and TRBJ2-7; maybe TRBD2 (7 bases). The ends were cut back, 6 bases at V and 4 bases at J, with 10 bases in the middle. The CDR3 extends over 12 amino acids. Germline CDR1 MDHEN, CDR2 SYDVKM. The CDR3 reads CASRGGHYEQYF. The CDR3, as DNA: TGTGCCAGCAGGGGGGGGCATTACGAGCAGTACTTC. Complete variable domain (other parts from reference TRBV28 and TRBJ2-7): DVKVTQSSRYLVKRTGEKVFLECVQDMDHENMFWYRQDPGLGLRLIYFSYDVKMKEKGDIPEGYSVSREKKERFSLILESASTNQTSMYLCASRGGHYEQYFGPGTRLTVT.

Written as DNA, the CDR3 is TGTGCCAGCAGCGGTAGTGGCGGGCTAGCGGCACAAGAGACCCAGTACTTC. Amino acids: CASSGSGGLAAQETQYF. This rearrangement joins TRBV9 to TRBJ2-5; 7 bases are shared with TRBD2. Per germline, CDR1 SGDLS and CDR2 YYNGEE. V lost 3 bases and J lost 2; bases outside the gene matches: 13. This CDR3 region has 17 residues.

This clonotype turned up a few times. The chain couples TRBV5-1 to TRBJ2-2, with TRBD1 matching over 10 bases. This CDR3 comprises 17 residues. Germline V CDR1 and CDR2: SGHRS, YFSETQ. Trimming cost V 4 bases and J 1 base; bases outside gene matches: 7. The CDR3 DNA follows: TGCGCCAGCAGCCAAACCGGACAGGGGGTGAACACCGGGGAGCTGTTTTTT. Its protein product is CASSQTGQGVNTGELFF.

This chain links TRBV4-1 with TRBJ1-6; D is unresolved. Germline V gives CDR1 MGHRA, CDR2 YSYEKL. V lost 3 bases to trimming and J lost 7 bases, with 22 bases between them. CDR3 length: 18 amino acids. The CDR3 loop reads CASSQVIDRGWRNSPLHF. CDR3 DNA: TGCGCCAGCAGCCAGGTAATCGACCGAGGGTGGCGGAATTCACCCCTCCACTTT.

This chain uses TRBV29-1 with TRBJ2-7, with 7 bases matching TRBD1. After removal of 7 bases from V and 3 bases from J, the junction contained 6 bases not matched to a gene. Germline V gives CDR1 SQVTM, CDR2 ANQGSEA. This CDR3 contains 12 residues. CDR3 residues: CSARTGNYEQYF. The DNA of the CDR3 is TGCAGCGCCCGGACAGGTAACTACGAGCAGTACTTC.

This clonotype was counted only a few times. The V gene is TRBV20-1, the J gene TRBJ2-4; D gene uncertain. Trimming shortened V by 0 bases and J by 0 bases, and 9 bases separated the two germline ends. CDR3 size: 15 residues. Germline V gives CDR1 DFQATT, CDR2 SNEGSKA (reference sequence). As DNA, the CDR3 is TGCAGTGCTAGAGATTTTCGACTAGCCAAAAACATTCAGTACTTC. It yields the protein CSARDFRLAKNIQYF.

This sequence joins TRBV10-3 and TRBJ2-2; no reliable D call. The V and J ends lost 1 base and 3 bases respectively, with 12 bases between them. Germline loops: CDR1 ENHRY, CDR2 SYGVKD. This CDR3 contains 16 residues. CDR3 nucleotides: TGTGCCATCAGTGAGTTCGGGCATTCGGACACCGGGGAGCTGTTTTTT. Its protein is CAISEFGHSDTGELFF.

V and J are TRBV6-2 or TRBV6-3 and TRBJ2-1; no firm D call. This CDR3 spans 15 amino acids. Trimming removed 2 bases at V and 4 bases at J, with 12 bases between. The germline CDR1 and CDR2 sequences are MNHEY and SVGEGT. The DNA for the CDR3 is TGTGCCAGCAGTTACGTGGGGAAAGGGTACAATGAGCAGTTCTTC. Protein sequence: CASSYVGKGYNEQFF.

This clonotype showed up just a few times. V and J are TRBV20-1 and TRBJ1-3; 7 nucleotides align to TRBD1. V lost 3 bases and J lost 2; bases outside the gene matches: 7. This CDR3 contains 15 residues. Germline values: CDR1 DFQATT, CDR2 SNEGSKA (reference sequence). The CDR3 loop is CSARRTGGTGNTIYF. The CDR3 coding sequence is TGCAGTGCTAGGAGGACAGGAGGAACTGGAAACACCATATATTTT.

J is TRBJ2-7 and V is TRBV4-3, with a weak D call TRBD1 (6 bases). The V gene lost 2 bases and the J gene lost 0 bases, with 23 bases spanning the gap. CDR1 LGHNA and CDR2 YSLEER come from the germline V gene. This CDR3 comprises 19 residues. The CDR3 DNA is TGCGCCAGCAGCCAATTTCGTGGAACAGGGTATGCCCTCTCCTACGAGCAGTACTTC. Its protein is CASSQFRGTGYALSYEQYF.

The rearrangement links TRBV20-1 to TRBJ2-1, with a tentative D call TRBD2 (5 bases). V lost 5 bases and J lost 8, with 22 bases in between. Germline CDR1 reads DFQATT; CDR2 reads SNEGSKA (reference sequence). The CDR3 has 15 residues. CDR3: CSAGLIQRSPDEQFF. CDR3 DNA sequence: TGCAGTGCTGGTTTGATTCAGCGGAGCCCCGATGAGCAGTTCTTC.

V usage is TRBV6-2 or TRBV6-3 and J usage is TRBJ1-2; unclear D gene. Trimming left V 6 bases short and J 9 bases short, with 20 bases between. The CDR3 has 14 amino acids. Germline V gene sequence: CDR1 MNHEY, CDR2 SVGEGT. CDR3 nucleotide sequence: TGTGCCAGCAGGCCCTTACCAGGAGTCGTAAGCTACACCTTC. Translation: CASRPLPGVVSYTF.

This clonotype showed up just a few times. The V gene is TRBV7-9, the J gene TRBJ1-4, with D possibly matching TRBD1 (6 bases). The length of the CDR3 is 13 residues. Germline lookup yields CDR1 SEHNR and CDR2 FQNEAQ (reference sequence). V was shortened by 5 bases and J by 6 bases, with 10 bases between the two germline ends. The CDR3 loop reads CASSPRGDEKLFF. CDR3 nucleotide sequence: TGTGCCAGCAGCCCTAGGGGGGATGAAAAACTGTTTTTT.

This clonotype was seen at least ten times. This chain joins TRBV15 and TRBJ2-3, with 10 bases matching TRBD2. The CDR3 has 17 residues. Per germline, CDR1 LNHNV and CDR2 YYDKDF (reference sequence). V lost 4 bases to trimming and J lost 0 bases; unmatched junction nucleotides: 7. In nucleotides, the CDR3 is TGTGCCACCAGCACCGGACTAGCGGTCTTTAGCACAGATACGCAGTATTTT. As protein: CATSTGLAVFSTDTQYF.

The genes are TRBV14 and TRBJ2-1, with D uncertain. The germline CDR1 and CDR2 sequences are SGHDN and FVKESK. The V end lost 0 bases, the J end lost 3 bases, and 12 bases lay between the germline ends. The CDR3 runs 16 residues. CDR3 DNA sequence: TGTGCCAGCAGCCAAGACCGCGGCTGGAACTACAATGAGCAGTTCTTC. Its translation is CASSQDRGWNYNEQFF.

This clonotype was detected only a few times. The chain carries TRBV5-1 and TRBJ2-7; 7 bases are shared with TRBD1. CDR3 length: 13 amino acids. Germline CDR1 and CDR2: SGHRS and YFSETQ. The J segment lost 5 bases and the V segment lost 4 bases, leaving 6 bases of the junction unmatched. The chain's CDR3 is CASSQGTAHEQYF. The CDR3 region has the DNA TGCGCCAGCAGCCAGGGGACAGCCCACGAGCAGTACTTC. The full variable domain, rest sourced from reference TRBV5-1 and TRBJ2-7, is KAGVTQTPRYLIKTRGQQVTLSCSPISGHRSVSWYQQTPGQGLQFLFEYFSETQRNKGNFPGRFSGRQFSNSRSEMNVSTLELGDSALYLCASSQGTAHEQYFGPGTRLTVT.

The rearrangement uses TRBV18 and TRBJ2-7; D unresolved. Germline V lookup: CDR1 KGHSH, CDR2 LQKENI. The CDR3 sequence is 14 residues long. V lost 0 bases, J lost 0 bases, and 6 bases lay in between. The CDR3 reads CASSPPPASYEQYF. The CDR3 DNA follows: TGTGCCAGCTCACCACCGCCAGCCTCCTACGAGCAGTACTTC.

This clonotype was observed a handful of times. This chain connects TRBV29-1 to TRBJ2-3; possible D gene TRBD2, 5 bases. This CDR3 is 14 amino acids long. The germline gives CDR1 SQVTM, CDR2 ANQGSEA. Trimming cost V 4 bases and J 2 bases, with 13 bases left between them. The CDR3 protein is CSVGVVRDTDTQYF. For the CDR3, the DNA is TGCAGCGTTGGGGTGGTTCGGGACACAGATACGCAGTATTTT.

This clonotype has more than one count but fewer than ten. The chain couples TRBV20-1 to TRBJ2-1; D ambiguous. The CDR3 is 18 amino acids. Looked up from germline, CDR1 is DFQATT and CDR2 is SNEGSKA (reference sequence). The V and J ends lost 1 base and 10 bases respectively, with 29 bases between them. CDR3 sequence: CSARAPREPWALQLEQFF. The CDR3 region has the DNA TGCAGTGCTAGAGCCCCCCGTGAGCCCTGGGCCCTACAATTAGAGCAGTTCTTC.

The chain combines TRBV6-1 with TRBJ1-2; unclear D gene. V lost 6 bases and J 4 bases, leaving 15 bases between the germline ends. Germline V gene sequence: CDR1 MNHNS, CDR2 SASEGT. This CDR3 is 14 amino acids long. The CDR3, as DNA: TGTGCCAGCAGCCCACGAGGCTCCTCCTATGGCTACACCTTC. The encoded protein is CASSPRGSSYGYTF.

The CDR3 bases are TGCGCCAGCAGCCAAGATCCATCTAGCGGGAGGGCCCGTGAGCAGTTCTTC. Its protein is CASSQDPSSGRAREQFF. The chain employs TRBV4-3 and TRBJ2-1; TRBD2 agrees at 12 bases. J was trimmed by 9 bases and V by 0 bases; bases with no gene match: 9. The CDR3 is 17 amino acids. Per the germline V gene, CDR1 is LGHNA and CDR2 is YSLEER.

This rearrangement joins TRBV20-1 to TRBJ2-3, with D hard to call. This CDR3 is 11 amino acids long. Germline-derived CDR1 and CDR2 are DFQATT and SNEGSKA (reference sequence). Trimming pared 5 bases from V and 2 bases from J, leaving 5 bases between. The CDR3 protein is CSAGATDTQYF. DNA for the CDR3: TGCAGTGCTGGAGCCACAGATACGCAGTATTTT.